One and the same sample provided the 2 T cell receptor beta chains below, sequenced in a study. Each CDR3 protein is one row after TCRdb ran MiXCR on the 5' RACE reads. The sample includes some 8,700 distinct CDR3 sequences, approximately 15% of them seen just once. Sequenced input: memory CD4+ T cells sorted from blood. Subset: memory CD4+ T cells, CD4+CD45RO+CD25-. The receptors originated from a female donor with breast cancer.

This clonotype is classed as medium-sized (0.01 to 0.1%). The chain couples TRBV7-2 to TRBJ2-3; possibly TRBD2 for D (6 bases). Germline V CDR1 and CDR2: SGHTA, FQGNSA. The CDR3 is made up of 14 amino acids. V was cut by 4 bases and J by 0 bases, with 8 bases left in between. The CDR3 nucleotides read TGTGCCAGCAGCTATACTAGCAGCACAGATACGCAGTATTTT. Residues: CASSYTSSTDTQYF.

This clonotype has more than one count but fewer than ten. The rearrangement links TRBV9 to TRBJ1-1; no clear D gene. Trimming left V 3 bases short and J 2 bases short, with 5 bases between. Germline V gene lookup returns CDR1 SGDLS and CDR2 YYNGEE. The CDR3 is made up of 12 amino acids. The CDR3: CASSGSNTEAFF. The CDR3 nucleotides read TGTGCCAGCAGCGGGTCTAACACTGAAGCTTTCTTT.